The TCR beta chain under discussion was sequenced for a study of patients and donors after allogeneic stem cell transplantation (dated by TCRdb to the early 2020s). For this chain, trimming is 6 bases at the V end and 7 bases at the J end, and the number of junction bases without a gene match is 9. In the germline V gene, CDR1 corresponds to MDHEN and CDR2 to SYDVKM. The CDR3 numbers 14 residues from cysteine through phenylalanine. Of all the DNA, just the CDR3 is kept, 42 bases in frame from base 1. The method was RT-PCR. TCRdb lists the instrument as NextSeq 550. TCRdb trimmed the raw reads at Q25, called clones with MiXCR and kept productive beta chains. Each CDR3 protein gets just one entry, which takes the most common genes and DNA from the rows behind it. This sample is represented by about a million distinct CDR3 sequences; 15% to 20% of them were singletons. Together, the top ten hold roughly 6% of the sample.

For this clonotype: Its antigen remains undetermined. Per-base qualities were not stored, and no clone one base away is much larger.

The rearrangement joined TRBV28 to TRBJ2-7, with 10 bases matching TRBD1. This sequence was found in a human donor who was either an allogeneic HSCT recipient or a stem cell or donor lymphocyte infusion donor (not recorded which). It is not recorded whose cells these are; they may come from a transplant donor. Sequenced sample: blood, either unsorted or a sorted T cell fraction (not recorded which). The nucleotide sequence is given as TGTGCCAGCAGGTCAGACAGGGGGCGCAGGGAGCAGTACTTC. The encoded protein is CASRSDRGRREQYF.